This TCR beta chain was sequenced during a study of fetal regulatory T cell absence and autoimmunity. The wider study: The IPEX patients lacked clinical diabetes but had exocrine pancreas autoimmunity. Overall study results and limits: Cord blood and pancreas showed broadly similar TRB gene family usage.

This was a survey-level run. Some clones are missing from TCRdb's copy, which holds only in-frame ones; the method was immunoSEQ multiplex PCR. The sample includes about 50,000 clones, about 79% of them seen just once. Regarding this clone: Its antigen remains unidentified.

This CDR3 has 16 residues. CDR1 and CDR2 from the germline V gene are LNHDA and SQIVND (reference sequence). V gave up 5 bases and J gave up 2 bases, with 16 bases separating them. Sequenced sample: cord blood. The receptor was derived from a newborn boy with IPEX syndrome. The rearrangement links TRBV19 to TRBJ2-1; possibly TRBD1 for D (6 bases). CDR3 coding DNA: TGTGCCAGTAGTGGTATTGGGGGACAAACCTACAATGAGCAGTTCTTC. Amino acid sequence: CASSGIGGQTYNEQFF. Supplemented by reference TRBV19 and TRBJ2-1, the full variable domain reads DGGITQSPKYLFRKEGQNVTLSCEQNLNHDAMYWYRQDPGQGLRLIYYSQIVNDFQKGDIAEGYSVSREKKESFPLTVTSAQKNPTAFYLCASSGIGGQTYNEQFFGPGTRLTVL.